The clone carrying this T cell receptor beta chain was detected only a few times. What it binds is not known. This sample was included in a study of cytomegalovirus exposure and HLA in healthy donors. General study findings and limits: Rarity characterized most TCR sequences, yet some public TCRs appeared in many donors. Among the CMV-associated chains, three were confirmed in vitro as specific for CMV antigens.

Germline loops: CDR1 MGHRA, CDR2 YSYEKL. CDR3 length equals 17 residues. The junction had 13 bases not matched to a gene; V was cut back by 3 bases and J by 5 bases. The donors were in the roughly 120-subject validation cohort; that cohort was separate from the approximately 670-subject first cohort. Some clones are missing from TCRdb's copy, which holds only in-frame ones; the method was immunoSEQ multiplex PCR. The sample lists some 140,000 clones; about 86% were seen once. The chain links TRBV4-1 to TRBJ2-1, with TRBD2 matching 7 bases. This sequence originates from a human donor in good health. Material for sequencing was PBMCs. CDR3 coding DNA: TGCGCCAGCAGCCACTTAGCGGGCAGGACCACCAACAATGAGCAGTTCTTC. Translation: CASSHLAGRTTNNEQFF.